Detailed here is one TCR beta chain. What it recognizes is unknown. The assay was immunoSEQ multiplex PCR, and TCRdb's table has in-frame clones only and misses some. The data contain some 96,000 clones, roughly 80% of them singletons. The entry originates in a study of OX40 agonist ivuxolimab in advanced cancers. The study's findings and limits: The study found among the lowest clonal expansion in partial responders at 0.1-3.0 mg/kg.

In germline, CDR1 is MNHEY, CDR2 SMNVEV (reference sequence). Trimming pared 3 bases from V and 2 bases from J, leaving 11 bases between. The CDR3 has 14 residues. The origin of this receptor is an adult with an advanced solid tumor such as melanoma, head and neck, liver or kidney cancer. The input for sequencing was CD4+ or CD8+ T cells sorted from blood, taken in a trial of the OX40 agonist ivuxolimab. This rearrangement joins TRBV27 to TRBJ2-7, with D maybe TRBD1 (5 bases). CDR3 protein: CASSFGRVAYEQYF. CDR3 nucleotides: TGTGCCAGCAGTTTCGGCAGGGTAGCCTACGAGCAGTACTTC.